This TCR beta chain comes out of a study of T cells in tuberculosis. On the study more broadly: Within 7 days of starting treatment, or before, PBMC were stored. Study-level results: The TCR-beta difference was not significant; alpha differences partly reflected length. Samples were chosen by availability of cryopreserved specimens.

Clones were sequenced by immunoSEQ multiplex PCR, and TCRdb holds only the in-frame ones, with some missing. Of tens of thousands of clones detected, more than 70% appear once; the ten largest clones hold approximately 4.7%. Trimming took off 4 bases at V and 7 bases at J, with 11 bases between the two ends. This CDR3 has 12 residues. Per germline, CDR1 SGHRS and CDR2 YFSETQ. Time point: new active TB diagnosis, blood taken before or within 7 days of starting treatment. HIV-seronegative South African adults aged 18 years or older had newly diagnosed active tuberculosis. In the case of this clone: The antigen is undetermined.

The sequence came from an adult with tuberculosis. Source: PBMCs, taken at tuberculosis diagnosis. This chain links TRBV5-1 with TRBJ1-1, with D possibly being TRBD1 (5 bases). The CDR3 nucleotides read TGCGCCAGCAGCCCGGACACCGATGAAGCTTTCTTT. Translating it yields CASSPDTDEAFF. Complete variable domain (other parts from reference TRBV5-1 and TRBJ1-1): KAGVTQTPRYLIKTRGQQVTLSCSPISGHRSVSWYQQTPGQGLQFLFEYFSETQRNKGNFPGRFSGRQFSNSRSEMNVSTLELGDSALYLCASSPDTDEAFFGQGTRLTVV.